A single T cell receptor beta chain is shown here with its context. This entry comes from a study of cytomegalovirus exposure and HLA in healthy donors. The germline CDR1 and CDR2 sequences are SGHAT and FQNNGV. The CDR3 is 15 residues long. V trimming: 5 bases; J trimming: 4 bases; junction bases outside the gene matches: 8. PCR used 60 Vbeta primers and 13 Jbeta primers. The protocol was immunoSEQ multiplex PCR, while the TCRdb copy is restricted to in-frame clones and leaves out a portion. The sample includes about 80,000 clones, roughly 80% of them seen just once. This TCR derives from a middle-aged man in good health and CMV-seropositive. Sample: PBMCs. The J gene is TRBJ2-3, the V gene TRBV11-2; 8 bases are a match to TRBD2. CDR3 sequence reads: CASSPSSSGADTQYF. In DNA form, the CDR3 reads TGTGCCAGCAGCCCAAGCAGTAGCGGGGCAGATACGCAGTATTTT.